The next 32 T cell receptor beta chains were all read from a single sample in a study of blood T cell repertoires in COVID-19. Libraries were prepared by immunoSEQ multiplex PCR; TCRdb keeps only in-frame clonotypes and omits some of them. The table lists under 200,000 clones, around 87% of them singletons. The sample consisted of peripheral blood. Every receptor here comes from a man aged 35 to 55 with active or convalescent COVID-19.

This chain joins TRBV30 and TRBJ1-1, with D unresolved. Germline CDR1 GTSNPN, CDR2 SVGIG (reference sequence). The length of the CDR3 is 11 residues. With 4 bases removed from V and 3 bases from J, the gap between germline ends came to 6 bases. The CDR3 sequence: CAWTEDTEAFF. CDR3 DNA: TGTGCCTGGACGGAGGACACTGAAGCTTTCTTT.

The CDR3 reads CASSRPGTSGTDTQYF. The CDR3 region has the DNA TGTGCCAGCAGCCGCCCCGGGACTAGCGGCACAGATACGCAGTATTTT. J is TRBJ2-3 and V is TRBV3-1 (or the pseudogene TRBV3-2), with 10 bases fitting TRBD2. There are 16 residues in the CDR3. Germline V lookup: CDR1 LGHDT, CDR2 YNNKEL (reference sequence). After removal of 4 bases from V and 1 base from J, the junction contained 5 bases not matched to a gene.

V and J are TRBV6-5 and TRBJ1-2; 10 nucleotides match TRBD1. Germline V lookup: CDR1 MNHEY, CDR2 SVGAGI. The junction had 3 bases not matched to a gene; V was cut back by 6 bases and J by 2 bases. This CDR3 has 14 residues. DNA of the CDR3: TGTGCCAGCAGGCGGGACAGGGGAAACTATGGCTACACCTTC. Encoded protein: CASRRDRGNYGYTF.

This chain uses TRBV6-1 with TRBJ1-6, with 9 bases that match TRBD1. CDR1 and CDR2 from the germline V gene are MNHNS and SASEGT. V trimming: 0 bases; J trimming: 7 bases; junction bases outside the gene matches: 16. CDR3 length: 20 amino acids. The CDR3, as DNA: TGTGCCAGCAGTGAAGCGCTTCCGCGAATACAGGGGGCCTGGAATTCACCCCTCCACTTT. Amino acids: CASSEALPRIQGAWNSPLHF.

The chain is built from TRBV7-2 and TRBJ1-4; D is possibly TRBD1 (6 bases). Germline V CDR1 and CDR2: SGHTA, FQGNSA. The CDR3 loop spans 14 amino acids. V shed 4 bases and J shed 8 bases, with 14 bases lying between them. The CDR3 bases are TGTGCCAGCAGCTCCCTCGGACAGCAAGAAAAACTGTTTTTT. Translating it yields CASSSLGQQEKLFF.

V is TRBV19 and J is TRBJ2-1; no firm D call. The CDR3 runs to 17 residues. The germline V gene has CDR1 LNHDA and CDR2 SQIVND (reference sequence). The V end lost 6 bases, the J end lost 0 bases, and 18 bases lay between the germline ends. The CDR3 nucleotides read TGTGCCAGTAGCTCCCTACTCTCAGCGACCTCCTACAATGAGCAGTTCTTC. Amino acid sequence: CASSSLLSATSYNEQFF.

J is TRBJ2-2 and V is TRBV7-3; 11 positions agree with TRBD2. The CDR3 consists of 19 residues. V gave up 5 bases and J gave up 7 bases; unmatched junction bases: 18. Germline loops: CDR1 SGHTA, CDR2 FQGTGA. The CDR3 loop reads CASSPSLLAGGSFGGELFF. For the CDR3, the DNA is TGTGCCAGCAGCCCATCCCTCCTAGCGGGGGGTAGTTTTGGCGGGGAGCTGTTTTTT.

This clone was counted between two and nine times. V gene TRBV2 combines with J gene TRBJ1-6, with D maybe TRBD1 (6 bases). V lost 7 bases to trimming and J lost 6 bases, with 13 bases between them. The CDR3 is 14 residues long. CDR1 and CDR2 (germline): SNHLY, FYNNEI. CDR3 sequence (DNA): TGTGCCAGCAACGCCGGGGGGCGTAATTCACCCCTCCACTTT. Amino acids: CASNAGGRNSPLHF. Supplemented by reference TRBV2 and TRBJ1-6, the full variable domain reads EPEVTQTPSHQVTQMGQEVILRCVPISNHLYFYWYRQILGQKVEFLVSFYNNEISEKSEIFDDQFSVERPDGSNFTLKIRSTKLEDSAMYFCASNAGGRNSPLHFGNGTRLTVT.

This rearrangement joins TRBV30 to TRBJ1-6; the D gene is possibly TRBD1 (6 bases). CDR1 is GTSNPN, CDR2 SVGIG, per germline (reference sequence). Trimming removed 3 bases from V and 7 bases from J, with 16 bases in between. This CDR3 is built from 15 residues. The CDR3 DNA sequence: TGTGCCTGGAGCGGGACACCCGGCGGGAATTCACCCCTCCACTTT. Its translation is CAWSGTPGGNSPLHF.

The genes are TRBV30 and TRBJ2-3, with 11 bases matching TRBD2. Germline trimming cut 2 bases from V and 0 bases from J; bases unmatched to any gene: 10. The CDR3 has 18 amino acids. Germline V lookup: CDR1 GTSNPN, CDR2 SVGIG (reference sequence). CDR3 sequence reads: CAWSLTLLAGVSTDTQYF. Written as DNA, the CDR3 is TGTGCCTGGAGTCTAACCTTACTAGCGGGGGTAAGCACAGATACGCAGTATTTT.

The chain joins TRBV7-8 to TRBJ2-1; 8 bases fit TRBD1. Germline assignment: CDR1 SGHVS and CDR2 FQNEAQ. V lost 4 bases and J lost 2; bases outside the gene matches: 4. CDR3 length equals 15 residues. CDR3 sequence reads: CASSWRQGTYNEQFF. The CDR3 region has the DNA TGTGCCAGCAGCTGGCGACAGGGGACCTACAATGAGCAGTTCTTC.

The CDR3 reads CASHREHTGELFF. The CDR3 region has the DNA TGTGCCAGCCACCGGGAGCACACCGGGGAGCTGTTTTTT. V is TRBV5-4 and J is TRBJ2-2, with D possibly TRBD2 on 6 matching bases. Germline CDR1 and CDR2: SGHNT and YYREEE (reference sequence). The CDR3 sequence is 13 residues long. Deletions cut 7 bases from V and 3 bases from J, with 10 bases between.

The chain carries TRBV18 and TRBJ1-5; D unresolved. Germline CDR1 is KGHSH and CDR2 is LQKENI. V was trimmed by 6 bases and J by 0 bases, leaving 15 bases between them. This CDR3 has 16 residues. DNA of the CDR3: TGTGCCAGCTCTCCCGAGTTACCTAATAGCAATCAGCCCCAGCATTTT. The encoded protein is CASSPELPNSNQPQHF. Looking up the rest from reference TRBV18 and TRBJ1-5 gives the full variable domain: NAGVMQNPRHLVRRRGQEARLRCSPMKGHSHVYWYRQLPEEGLKFMVYLQKENIIDESGMPKERFSAEFPKEGPSILRIQQVVRGDSAAYFCASSPELPNSNQPQHFGDGTRLSIL.

The chain couples TRBV30 to TRBJ1-5; possible D gene TRBD1, 5 bases. V lost 2 bases, J lost 6 bases, and 11 bases lay in between. Per the germline V gene, CDR1 is GTSNPN and CDR2 is SVGIG (reference sequence). CDR3 length: 13 amino acids. The CDR3 coding sequence is TGTGCCTGGAGTACCAGGGTGGGTCAGCCCCAGCATTTT. It codes for CAWSTRVGQPQHF.

The chain links TRBV10-1 to TRBJ1-5, with D possibly matching TRBD1 (5 bases). This CDR3 has 12 residues. V was pared by 11 bases and J by 4 bases, with 12 bases between. CDR1 and CDR2 (germline): WNHNN, SYGVQD (reference sequence). The CDR3 DNA sequence: TGCGCCTTTCGTCAGGGTAATCAGCCCCAGCATTTT. Translated, it gives CAFRQGNQPQHF.

In DNA form, the CDR3 reads TGTGCCAGCAGTCAGCACAGCTCTGGAAACACCATATATTTT. Protein product: CASSQHSSGNTIYF. This chain connects TRBV6-5 to TRBJ1-3; unclear D gene. V lost 5 bases and J lost 0, with 8 bases in between. The germline gives CDR1 MNHEY, CDR2 SVGAGI. This CDR3 region has 14 residues.

The chain is built from TRBV18 and TRBJ1-3; the D gene is possibly TRBD1 (6 bases). Trimming removed 1 base at V and 0 bases at J, with 13 bases between. CDR1 and CDR2 from the germline V gene are KGHSH and LQKENI. This CDR3 contains 17 residues. In DNA, the CDR3 is TGTGCCAGCTCACCACTCAGGGGTCCGAGCTCTGGAAACACCATATATTTT. Translated: CASSPLRGPSSGNTIYF.

This rearrangement joins TRBV5-1 to TRBJ2-3; 14 nucleotides align to TRBD2. The CDR3 consists of 17 residues. Germline trimming cut 0 bases from V and 2 bases from J; bases unmatched to any gene: 2. Germline V CDR1 and CDR2: SGHRS, YFSETQ. The CDR3 loop is CASSLGGLAGATDTQYF. DNA of the CDR3: TGCGCCAGCAGCTTGGGGGGACTAGCGGGGGCCACAGATACGCAGTATTTT.

Only one count was recorded for this clone. The V call is TRBV4-1, the J call TRBJ2-5; 9 nucleotides line up with TRBD1. Trimming removed 2 bases from V and 1 base from J; junction bases left unmatched: 8. Germline V gene sequence: CDR1 MGHRA, CDR2 YSYEKL. There are 17 residues in the CDR3. The CDR3 here is CASSQPTGGRSQETQYF. The CDR3, as DNA: TGCGCCAGCAGCCAACCCACAGGGGGCCGTTCCCAAGAGACCCAGTACTTC.

V gene TRBV2 combines with J gene TRBJ2-1; 7 bases map to TRBD1. The CDR3 extends over 14 amino acids. Germline V gene lookup returns CDR1 SNHLY and CDR2 FYNNEI. The V segment lost 7 bases and the J segment 6 bases; nucleotides outside the gene matches: 9. The CDR3 nucleotides are TGTGCCAGCACGGAAAGACAGGGACGCAATGAGCAGTTCTTC. Translated: CASTERQGRNEQFF.

The chain employs TRBV27 and TRBJ2-5; 9 nucleotides match TRBD2. The CDR3 is made up of 15 amino acids. The J segment lost 1 base and the V segment lost 6 bases, leaving 6 bases of the junction unmatched. Per the germline V gene, CDR1 is MNHEY and CDR2 is SMNVEV (reference sequence). CDR3 DNA sequence: TGTGCCAGCAGCTCATTAGCGGGGGCCCAAGAGACCCAGTACTTC. Encoded protein: CASSSLAGAQETQYF.

The J gene is TRBJ2-3, the V gene TRBV30; 10 bases match TRBD1. Trimming took 3 bases from V and 1 from J; bases not matched to a gene: 7. CDR3 size: 16 residues. CDR1 GTSNPN and CDR2 SVGIG come from the germline V gene (reference sequence). Here the CDR3 DNA reads TGTGCCTGGAGCTCGGGGGACAGGGGAGGCACAGATACGCAGTATTTT. Translating it yields CAWSSGDRGGTDTQYF.

The CDR3 loop reads CASSPRSQPQHF. CDR3 sequence (DNA): TGTGCCAGCAGTCCTCGGAGTCAGCCCCAGCATTTT. The chain uses TRBV28 and TRBJ1-5, with D uncertain. This CDR3 contains 12 residues. With 5 bases removed from V and 6 bases from J, the gap between germline ends came to 8 bases. The germline V gene has CDR1 MDHEN and CDR2 SYDVKM.

V and J are TRBV18 and TRBJ1-3, with 10 bases aligning to TRBD1. Per germline, CDR1 KGHSH and CDR2 LQKENI. J gave up 0 bases and V 3 bases, and 11 bases lay outside the gene matches. The CDR3 sequence is 19 residues long. In DNA, the CDR3 is TGTGCCAGCTCACCGATTAATCCGGGACAGGGGTACTCTGGAAACACCATATATTTT. Encoded protein: CASSPINPGQGYSGNTIYF.

This clone was counted once. V gene TRBV7-9 combines with J gene TRBJ1-2; D possibly corresponds to TRBD1 (6 bases). CDR1 SEHNR and CDR2 FQNEAQ come from the germline V gene (reference sequence). This CDR3 contains 12 residues. Trimming stripped 4 bases from V and 7 bases from J, with 10 bases between. In DNA form, the CDR3 reads TGTGCCAGCAGCTCACAGGGCGGTGGCTACACCTTC. Protein sequence: CASSSQGGGYTF. Based on the CDR3 plus reference TRBV7-9 and TRBJ1-2, the full variable domain is DTGVSQNPRHKITKRGQNVTFRCDPISEHNRLYWYRQTLGQGPEFLTYFQNEAQLEKSRLLSDRFSAERPKGSFSTLEIQRTEQGDSAMYLCASSSQGGGYTFGSGTRLTVV.

This clone has only a few counts. At the DNA level, this CDR3 is encoded by other sequences in the same sample as well. The rearrangement uses TRBV3-1 (or the pseudogene TRBV3-2) and TRBJ1-1; D remains ambiguous. The CDR3 is made up of 13 amino acids. Per the germline V gene, CDR1 is LGHDT and CDR2 is YNNKEL (reference sequence). V was pared by 1 base and J by 4 bases, with 7 bases between. CDR3 in DNA: TGTGCCAGCAGCCAAGTCCGGGGCACTGAAGCTTTCTTT. This sequence encodes CASSQVRGTEAFF.

V and J are TRBV27 and TRBJ2-6; TRBD1 aligns across 9 bases. The CDR3 runs 17 residues. Germline values: CDR1 MNHEY, CDR2 SMNVEV (reference sequence). After removal of 6 bases from V and 0 bases from J, the junction contained 6 bases not matched to a gene. The CDR3 DNA reads as TGTGCCAGCAGCCCAGGACAGGGGAACTCTGGGGCCAACGTCCTGACTTTC. This codes for CASSPGQGNSGANVLTF. Full variable domain (missing parts from reference TRBV27 and TRBJ2-6): EAQVTQNPRYLITVTGKKLTVTCSQNMNHEYMSWYRQDPGLGLRQIYYSMNVEVTDKGDVPEGYKVSRKEKRNFPLILESPSPNQTSLYFCASSPGQGNSGANVLTFGAGSRLTVL.

J is TRBJ2-1 and V is TRBV28, with a tentative D call TRBD2 (7 bases). There are 14 residues in the CDR3. V dropped 3 bases and J dropped 8 bases, with 14 bases sitting between them. Germline CDR1 is MDHEN and CDR2 is SYDVKM. The chain's CDR3 is CASSLGGLRDEQFF. The CDR3 region has the DNA TGTGCCAGCAGTTTGGGGGGGCTTCGCGATGAGCAGTTCTTC. The full variable domain, completed using reference TRBV28 and TRBJ2-1, is DVKVTQSSRYLVKRTGEKVFLECVQDMDHENMFWYRQDPGLGLRLIYFSYDVKMKEKGDIPEGYSVSREKKERFSLILESASTNQTSMYLCASSLGGLRDEQFFGPGTRLTVL.

This chain links TRBV3-1 (or the pseudogene TRBV3-2) with TRBJ2-1; TRBD2 matches at 13 bases. The CDR3 covers 18 residues. The ends lost 1 base at V and 5 bases at J; junction bases unmatched: 8. CDR1 is LGHDT and CDR2 is YNNKEL in the germline V gene (reference sequence). CDR3 sequence: CASSQVALLAGGHNEQFF. In nucleotides, the CDR3 is TGTGCCAGCAGCCAAGTGGCCCTACTAGCGGGGGGGCACAATGAGCAGTTCTTC.

The rearrangement links TRBV5-1 to TRBJ1-1; perhaps TRBD1 as D (6 bases). The CDR3 is made up of 13 amino acids. Germline lookup yields CDR1 SGHRS and CDR2 YFSETQ. Trimming stripped 0 bases from V and 7 bases from J, with 10 bases between. CDR3 bases: TGCGCCAGCAGCTTGGTCTCAGGGGTTGAAGCTTTCTTT. Residues: CASSLVSGVEAFF.

The CDR3: CASSGETGLDGYTF. The CDR3 DNA follows: TGTGCCAGCAGCGGAGAGACAGGATTGGACGGCTACACCTTC. The genes are TRBV7-6 and TRBJ1-2, with D possibly being TRBD1 (6 bases). The CDR3 length is 14 residues. Trimming removed 5 bases at V and 8 bases at J, with 18 bases between. CDR1 is SGHVS and CDR2 is FNYEAQ in the germline V gene.

V and J are TRBV3-1 (or the pseudogene TRBV3-2) and TRBJ2-5; the D gene is possibly TRBD2 (6 bases). The CDR3 is 15 residues long. Germline V gene data show CDR1 as LGHDT and CDR2 as YNNKEL (reference sequence). The V and J ends lost 1 base and 2 bases respectively, with 11 bases between them. CDR3 loop: CASSQVRAGQETQYF. The CDR3 region has the DNA TGTGCCAGCAGCCAAGTCCGGGCGGGACAAGAGACCCAGTACTTC.